The 23 T cell receptor beta chains below all came from one sample that was sequenced in a study of blood T cell repertoires in COVID-19. This table comes from immunoSEQ multiplex PCR, and its TCRdb copy is limited to in-frame clones, with some not included. Here the sample spans around 120,000 clones, about 90% being singletons. The sequenced sample consisted of peripheral blood. These receptors all come from a woman aged 70-85 years with acute or convalescent COVID-19.

The chain employs TRBV7-8 and TRBJ2-5, with 11 bases that match TRBD1. After removal of 5 bases from V and 7 bases from J, the junction contained 12 bases not matched to a gene. The CDR3 loop spans 16 amino acids. Germline V lookup: CDR1 SGHVS, CDR2 FQNEAQ. The CDR3 sequence is CASSLMRGQGAGTQYF. The CDR3 DNA reads as TGTGCCAGCAGCCTGATGAGAGGACAGGGGGCTGGGACCCAGTACTTC.

The chain employs TRBV7-2 and TRBJ1-2; D remains ambiguous. Germline CDR1 and CDR2: SGHTA and FQGNSA. V lost 1 base to trimming and J lost 7 bases, with 19 bases between them. This CDR3 comprises 16 residues. For the CDR3, the DNA is TGTGCCAGCAGCTTAGTAGGAGGAGGGTGGCGAAGTGGCTACACCTTC. Amino acids: CASSLVGGGWRSGYTF.

CDR3 nucleotides: TGTGCCAGCAGTTGGAGAGGACAGGGCGATGGCTACACCTTC. It encodes CASSWRGQGDGYTF. J is TRBJ1-2 and V is TRBV6-2 or TRBV6-3, with 8 bases fitting TRBD1. J gave up 6 bases and V 4 bases, and 7 bases lay outside the gene matches. The germline V gene encodes CDR1 MNHEY and CDR2 SVGEGT. The CDR3 has 14 amino acids.

This chain joins TRBV11-3 and TRBJ2-7, with 11 nucleotides matching TRBD1. The length of the CDR3 is 15 residues. Trimming cost V 0 bases and J 3 bases; bases outside gene matches: 1. Germline V CDR1 and CDR2: SGHNT, YENEEA. CDR3 loop: CASSLEDRGLYEQYF. CDR3 nucleotide sequence: TGTGCCAGCAGCTTAGAGGACAGGGGGCTCTACGAGCAGTACTTC.

This chain joins TRBV4-1 and TRBJ2-7; 7 nucleotides agree with TRBD2. This CDR3 is 13 amino acids long. The germline CDR1 and CDR2 sequences are MGHRA and YSYEKL. The V and J ends lost 0 bases and 11 bases, in that order; junction bases with no gene match: 7. Here the CDR3 DNA reads TGCGCCAGCAGCCAAGACCTGGCGGGGGTGAAGTACTTC. This gives the protein CASSQDLAGVKYF.

This chain joins TRBV3-1 (or the pseudogene TRBV3-2) and TRBJ2-3; 11 bases match TRBD2. Looked up from germline, CDR1 is LGHDT and CDR2 is YNNKEL (reference sequence). The CDR3 has 16 amino acids. The trim removed 6 bases at V and 4 bases at J, leaving 9 bases unmatched. CDR3 nucleotides: TGTGCCAGCAGTCAAATACTAGCGGGGGCCGCAGATACGCAGTATTTT. Translation gives CASSQILAGAADTQYF.

This clone occurred once. In DNA form, the CDR3 reads TGTGCCAGCAGCTGGATAGCGGGGGTGGGAGATACGCAGTATTTT. It is translated as CASSWIAGVGDTQYF. The chain is built from TRBV27 and TRBJ2-3; TRBD2 aligns across 9 bases. With V trimmed by 6 bases and J by 5 bases, 9 bases remained unmatched. The CDR3 is 15 amino acids. Germline V gene lookup returns CDR1 MNHEY and CDR2 SMNVEV (reference sequence).

The genes are TRBV9 and TRBJ2-2, with TRBD2 identical over 11 bases. CDR1 and CDR2 from the germline V gene are SGDLS and YYNGEE. The CDR3 is 18 amino acids. V was pared by 4 bases and J by 7 bases, with 15 bases of the junction left unmatched. CDR3 DNA sequence: TGTGCCAGCAGCCCGTCTTTGGTAGCGGGGGGGCATGGCGGGGAGCTGTTTTTT. This codes for CASSPSLVAGGHGGELFF.

The V call is TRBV5-6, the J call TRBJ2-2, with TRBD2 as a possible D gene (7 bases). The CDR3 spans 19 residues. From germline, CDR1 is SGHDT and CDR2 YYEEEE. V gave up 0 bases and J gave up 1 base, with 19 bases separating them. CDR3 protein: CASSLVRGGRKLNTGELFF. The CDR3, as DNA: TGTGCCAGCAGCTTGGTTCGCGGGGGCCGCAAGTTGAACACCGGGGAGCTGTTTTTT.

The rearrangement links TRBV9 to TRBJ2-7, with 9 bases fitting TRBD1. The ends lost 3 bases at V and 2 bases at J; junction bases unmatched: 3. Germline CDR1 is SGDLS and CDR2 is YYNGEE. This CDR3 is built from 14 residues. The DNA of the CDR3 is TGTGCCAGCAGCGGGGGACAGGGCACCTACGAGCAGTACTTC. As protein: CASSGGQGTYEQYF. The full variable domain, with the rest looked up from reference TRBV9 and TRBJ2-7, is DSGVTQTPKHLITATGQRVTLRCSPRSGDLSVYWYQQSLDQGLQFLIQYYNGEERAKGNILERFSAQQFPDLHSELNLSSLELGDSALYFCASSGGQGTYEQYFGPGTRLTVT.

This clone was detected only once. The chain is built from TRBV6-5 and TRBJ2-7; D gene uncertain. The CDR3 extends over 13 amino acids. Germline lookup yields CDR1 MNHEY and CDR2 SVGAGI. Trimming shortened V by 2 bases and J by 3 bases, and 8 bases separated the two germline ends. The CDR3 loop is CASSYPVNYEQYF. In nucleotides, the CDR3 is TGTGCCAGCAGTTACCCTGTTAACTACGAGCAGTACTTC.

CDR3 amino acids: CASSLTSGGHPYEQYF. CDR3 nucleotide sequence: TGTGCCAGCAGCCTGACTAGCGGGGGGCACCCCTACGAGCAGTACTTC. The chain employs TRBV6-2 or TRBV6-3 and TRBJ2-7; 13 bases fit TRBD2. Losses at the gene ends were 6 bases for V and 2 bases for J; bases not matched to a gene: 7. Germline CDR1 MNHEY, CDR2 SVGEGT. CDR3 length: 16 residues.

The V call is TRBV19, the J call TRBJ1-4; the D gene is possibly TRBD1 (6 bases). Germline V CDR1 and CDR2: LNHDA, SQIVND (reference sequence). The CDR3 contains 16 residues. Trimming removed 5 bases from V and 8 bases from J, with 21 bases in between. The CDR3, as DNA: TGTGCCAGTAGTCCACCCGTTGGGGGGGCGAACGAAAAACTGTTTTTT. It translates to CASSPPVGGANEKLFF.

CDR3 sequence: CASSLDVTGRETQYF. The CDR3 nucleotides are TGTGCCAGCAGCTTGGATGTTACGGGGAGAGAGACCCAGTACTTC. J is TRBJ2-5 and V is TRBV5-5; possibly TRBD2 for D (5 bases). Germline CDR1 SGHKS, CDR2 YYEKEE (reference sequence). The CDR3 is made up of 15 amino acids. Trimming cost V 0 bases and J 4 bases, with 13 bases left between them.

Concerning this clone itself: Germline is not matched at one junction end, which may reflect a read error. This sequence joins TRBV6-5 and TRBJ1-2; 7 positions match TRBD1. The CDR3 totals 14 residues. CDR1 is MNHEY, CDR2 SVGAGI, per germline. CDR3 DNA: TGTGCCAGCCATCAGTCGGGACAGACCACTTACAAGTTATTC. This codes for CASHQSGQTTYKLF.

The rearrangement joins TRBV20-1 to TRBJ1-2; D is unclear. Between the trimmed V and J ends, which lost 5 bases and 8 bases, there was a span of 12 bases. The germline gives CDR1 DFQATT, CDR2 SNEGSKA (reference sequence). The CDR3 sequence is 11 residues long. The CDR3 DNA reads as TGCAGTGCTTTTGACCGGGAGGGCTACACCTTC. Residues: CSAFDREGYTF.

The gene calls are TRBV11-3 and TRBJ2-5; D is unclear. This CDR3 contains 15 residues. V gave up 3 bases and J gave up 2 bases, with 13 bases separating them. Germline V gene sequence: CDR1 SGHNT, CDR2 YENEEA. CDR3 protein: CASSLGQSIQETQYF. CDR3 bases: TGTGCCAGCAGCTTGGGCCAGAGTATTCAAGAGACCCAGTACTTC.

The chain links TRBV5-4 to TRBJ2-3, with TRBD2 identical over 8 bases. CDR3 length equals 17 residues. The trim removed 0 bases at V and 0 bases at J, leaving 6 bases unmatched. In germline, CDR1 is SGHNT, CDR2 YYREEE (reference sequence). The CDR3 sequence: CASSLAGLETSTDTQYF. CDR3 DNA sequence: TGTGCCAGCAGCTTGGCGGGACTAGAGACTAGCACAGATACGCAGTATTTT. Based on the CDR3 plus reference TRBV5-4 and TRBJ2-3, the full variable domain is ETGVTQSPTHLIKTRGQQVTLRCSSQSGHNTVSWYQQALGQGPQFIFQYYREEENGRGNFPPRFSGLQFPNYSSELNVNALELDDSALYLCASSLAGLETSTDTQYFGPGTRLTVL.

J is TRBJ1-1 and V is TRBV9; TRBD1 matches at 8 bases. The germline V gene has CDR1 SGDLS and CDR2 YYNGEE. J was trimmed by 4 bases and V by 0 bases; bases with no gene match: 5. The CDR3 is made up of 15 amino acids. The CDR3 reads CASSVDAGGFTEAFF. In DNA form, the CDR3 reads TGTGCCAGCAGCGTAGATGCAGGGGGCTTCACTGAAGCTTTCTTT.

This clone was seen once. This chain connects TRBV7-9 to TRBJ2-7; 9 nucleotides line up with TRBD1. From germline, CDR1 is SEHNR and CDR2 FQNEAQ (reference sequence). The CDR3 has 15 amino acids. V trimming: 5 bases; J trimming: 2 bases; junction bases outside the gene matches: 7. CDR3 region: CASSLGTGRAYEQYF. The DNA for the CDR3 is TGTGCCAGCAGCCTCGGGACAGGGAGAGCCTACGAGCAGTACTTC.

The chain recombines TRBV29-1 with TRBJ2-7; 8 bases agree with TRBD1. The CDR3 sequence is 14 residues long. V shed 2 bases and J 2 bases; nucleotides not matched to a gene: 5. Germline V gives CDR1 SQVTM, CDR2 ANQGSEA. CDR3 protein: CSVEPGTGAYEQYF. The CDR3 nucleotides are TGCAGCGTTGAACCTGGGACAGGAGCCTACGAGCAGTACTTC.

V usage is TRBV14 and J usage is TRBJ1-1; D call uncertain. Germline assignment: CDR1 SGHDN and CDR2 FVKESK. The CDR3 contains 16 residues. The V end lost 0 bases, the J end lost 5 bases, and 16 bases lay between the germline ends. In DNA form, the CDR3 reads TGTGCCAGCAGCCAAGAACTCAGGCCCAGGTGGACTGAAGCTTTCTTT. Translating gives CASSQELRPRWTEAFF.

The chain carries TRBV19 and TRBJ1-5; D possibly corresponds to TRBD1 (5 bases). Trimming took 5 bases from V and 1 from J, leaving 12 bases between them. The CDR3 runs 15 residues. Germline values: CDR1 LNHDA, CDR2 SQIVND (reference sequence). CDR3 sequence: CASSPPAGSNQPQHF. The CDR3 coding sequence is TGTGCCAGTAGTCCCCCGGCAGGGAGCAATCAGCCCCAGCATTTT.